The clone carrying this T cell receptor (beta chain) appeared a single time. The V gene end was trimmed by 3 bases and the J gene end by 1 base; junction bases not matched to a gene: 7. The CDR3 has 15 residues. Germline CDR1 and CDR2: SGDLS and YYNGEE. This record comes from a study of blood T cell repertoires in COVID-19. The wider study: Some COVID-19 samples were acute and others convalescent; all came from the United States, Italy and Spain.

Original methodology: Amplified reference gene primers provided the basis for estimating nucleated cell counts. The assay was immunoSEQ multiplex PCR, and TCRdb's table has in-frame clones only and misses some. V and J calls and clone size are given by that table; D and trimming were obtained from the DNA. Of 200,000 or so clones in the sample, approximately 90% are singletons; the top ten hold about 4%. Adults between roughly 18 and 95 years of age took part from some 25 US areas. Clinical history reported by participants formed the basis on which cohorts were assigned. This chain joins TRBV9 and TRBJ2-7; 7 nucleotides agree with TRBD2. Sequencing used PBMCs or T cells enriched from blood (not recorded which). The TCR comes from a woman between 35 and 50 years old with acute COVID-19. CDR3 coding DNA: TGTGCCAGCAGCGAGGGCCTAGCGGCTTCCTACGAGCAGTACTTC. It specifies CASSEGLAASYEQYF.